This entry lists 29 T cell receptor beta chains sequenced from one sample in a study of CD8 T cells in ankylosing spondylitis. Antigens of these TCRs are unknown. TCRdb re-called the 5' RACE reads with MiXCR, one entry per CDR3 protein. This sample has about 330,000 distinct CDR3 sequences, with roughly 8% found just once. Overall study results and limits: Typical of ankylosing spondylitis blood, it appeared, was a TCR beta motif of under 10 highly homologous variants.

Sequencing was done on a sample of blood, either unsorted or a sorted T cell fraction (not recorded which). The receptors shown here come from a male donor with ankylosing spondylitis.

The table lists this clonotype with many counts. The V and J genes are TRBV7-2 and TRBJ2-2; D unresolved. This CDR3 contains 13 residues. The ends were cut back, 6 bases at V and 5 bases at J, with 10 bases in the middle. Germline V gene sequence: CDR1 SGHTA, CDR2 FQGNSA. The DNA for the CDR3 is TGTGCCAGCAGTCCTCACATGACCGGGGAGCTGTTTTTT. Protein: CASSPHMTGELFF. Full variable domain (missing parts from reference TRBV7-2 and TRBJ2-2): GAGVSQSPSNKVTEKGKDVELRCDPISGHTALYWYRQSLGQGLEFLIYFQGNSAPDKSGLPSDRFSAERTGGSVSTLTIQRTQQEDSAVYLCASSPHMTGELFFGEGSRLTVL.

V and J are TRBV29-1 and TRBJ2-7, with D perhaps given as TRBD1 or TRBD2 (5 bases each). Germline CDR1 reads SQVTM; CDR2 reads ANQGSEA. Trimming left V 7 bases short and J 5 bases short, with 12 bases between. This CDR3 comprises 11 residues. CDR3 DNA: TGCAGCGCGTCGGTGGGGGACGAGCAGTACTTC. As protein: CSASVGDEQYF.

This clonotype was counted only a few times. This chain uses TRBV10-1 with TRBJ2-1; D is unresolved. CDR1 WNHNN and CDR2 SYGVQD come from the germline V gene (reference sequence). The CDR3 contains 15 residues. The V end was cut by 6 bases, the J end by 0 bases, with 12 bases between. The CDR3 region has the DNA TGCGCCAGCAGCCCTGGGCTAAGCTCCTACAATGAGCAGTTCTTC. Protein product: CASSPGLSSYNEQFF.

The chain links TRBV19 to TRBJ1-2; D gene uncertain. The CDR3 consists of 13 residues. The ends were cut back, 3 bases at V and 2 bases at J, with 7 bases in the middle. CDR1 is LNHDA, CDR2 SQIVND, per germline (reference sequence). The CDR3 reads CASSISGNYGYTF. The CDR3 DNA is TGTGCCAGTAGTATTTCCGGGAACTATGGCTACACCTTC.

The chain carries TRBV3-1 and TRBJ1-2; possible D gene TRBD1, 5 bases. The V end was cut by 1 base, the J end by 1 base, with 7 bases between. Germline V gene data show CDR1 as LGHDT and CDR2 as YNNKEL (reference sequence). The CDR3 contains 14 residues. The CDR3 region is CASSQGGSNYGYTF. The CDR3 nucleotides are TGTGCCAGCAGCCAAGGGGGGAGTAACTATGGCTACACCTTC. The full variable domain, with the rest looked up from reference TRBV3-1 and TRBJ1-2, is DTAVSQTPKYLVTQMGNDKSIKCEQNLGHDTMYWYKQDSKKFLKIMFSYNNKELIINETVPNRFSPKSPDKAHLNLHINSLELGDSAVYFCASSQGGSNYGYTFGSGTRLTVV.

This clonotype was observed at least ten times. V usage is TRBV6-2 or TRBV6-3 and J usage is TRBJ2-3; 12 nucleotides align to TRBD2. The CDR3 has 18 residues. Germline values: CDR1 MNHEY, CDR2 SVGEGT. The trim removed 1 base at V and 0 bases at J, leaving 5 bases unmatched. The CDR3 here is CASSYLTSGSFSTDTQYF. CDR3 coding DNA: TGTGCCAGCAGTTACTTGACTAGCGGGAGTTTCAGCACAGATACGCAGTATTTT.

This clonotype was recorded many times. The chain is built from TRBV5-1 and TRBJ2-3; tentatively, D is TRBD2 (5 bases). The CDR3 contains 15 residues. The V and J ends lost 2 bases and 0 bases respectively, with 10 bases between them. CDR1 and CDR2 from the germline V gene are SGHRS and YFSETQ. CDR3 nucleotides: TGCGCCAGCAGCTTCCGCGGGCCTAGCACAGATACGCAGTATTTT. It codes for CASSFRGPSTDTQYF.

The CDR3 nucleotides are TGTGCCAGCACCCTCATGGGGGGGTACACTGAAGCTTTCTTT. As protein: CASTLMGGYTEAFF. J is TRBJ1-1 and V is TRBV12-3 or TRBV12-4; D is possibly TRBD1 (5 bases). The CDR3 loop spans 14 amino acids. V dropped 7 bases and J dropped 3 bases, with 15 bases sitting between them.

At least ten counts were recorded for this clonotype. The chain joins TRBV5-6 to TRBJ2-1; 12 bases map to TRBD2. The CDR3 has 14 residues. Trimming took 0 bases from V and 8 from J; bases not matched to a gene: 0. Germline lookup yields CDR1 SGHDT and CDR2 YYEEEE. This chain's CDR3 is CASSLGLAGDEQFF. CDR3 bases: TGTGCCAGCAGCTTGGGACTAGCGGGAGATGAGCAGTTCTTC.

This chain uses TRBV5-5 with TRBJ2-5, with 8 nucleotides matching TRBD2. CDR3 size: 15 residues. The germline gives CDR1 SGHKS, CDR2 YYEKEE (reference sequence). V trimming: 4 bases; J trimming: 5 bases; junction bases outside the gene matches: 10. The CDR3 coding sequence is TGTGCCAGCAGCGCCCCCGGACTAGCCGGCGAGACCCAGTACTTC. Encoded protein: CASSAPGLAGETQYF.

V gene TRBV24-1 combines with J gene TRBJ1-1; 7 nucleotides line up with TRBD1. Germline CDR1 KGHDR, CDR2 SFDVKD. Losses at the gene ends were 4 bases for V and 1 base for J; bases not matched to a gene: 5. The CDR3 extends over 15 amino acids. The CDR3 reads CATSDPQGGNTEAFF. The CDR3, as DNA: TGTGCCACCAGTGACCCCCAGGGGGGGAACACTGAAGCTTTCTTT.

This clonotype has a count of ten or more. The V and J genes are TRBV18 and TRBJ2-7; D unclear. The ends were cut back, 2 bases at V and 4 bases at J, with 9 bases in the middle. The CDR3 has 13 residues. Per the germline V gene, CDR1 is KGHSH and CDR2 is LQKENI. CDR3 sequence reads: CASSPSSVYEQYF. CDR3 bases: TGTGCCAGCTCACCATCGTCGGTTTACGAGCAGTACTTC.

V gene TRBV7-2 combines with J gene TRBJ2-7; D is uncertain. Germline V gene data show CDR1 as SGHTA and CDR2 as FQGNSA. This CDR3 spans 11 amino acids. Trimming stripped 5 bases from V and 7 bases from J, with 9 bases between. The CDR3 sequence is CASSRGWEQYF. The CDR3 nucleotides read TGTGCCAGCAGCCGTGGCTGGGAGCAGTACTTC.

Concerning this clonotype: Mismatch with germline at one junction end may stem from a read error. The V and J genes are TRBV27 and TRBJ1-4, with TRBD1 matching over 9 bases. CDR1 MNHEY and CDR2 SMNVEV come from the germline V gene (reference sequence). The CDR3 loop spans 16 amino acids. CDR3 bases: TGTGCCAGCTGTTTTTGGGGGGACAGGGCCGATGAAAAACTGTTTTTT. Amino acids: CASCFWGDRADEKLFF.

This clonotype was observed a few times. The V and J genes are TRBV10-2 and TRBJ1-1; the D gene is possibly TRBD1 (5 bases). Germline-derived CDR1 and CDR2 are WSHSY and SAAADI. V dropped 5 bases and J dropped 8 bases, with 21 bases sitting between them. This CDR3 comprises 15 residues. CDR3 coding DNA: TGCGCCAGCAGTTCGAGGGGAGTGTCGGAGACAGAAGCTTTCTTT. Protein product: CASSSRGVSETEAFF.

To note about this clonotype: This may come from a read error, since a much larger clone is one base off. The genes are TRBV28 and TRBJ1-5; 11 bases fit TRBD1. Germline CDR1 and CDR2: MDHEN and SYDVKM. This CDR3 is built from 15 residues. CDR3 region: CASCFRTGGGQPQHF. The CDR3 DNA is TGTGCCAGCTGTTTCCGGACAGGGGGCGGTCAGCCCCAGCATTTT.

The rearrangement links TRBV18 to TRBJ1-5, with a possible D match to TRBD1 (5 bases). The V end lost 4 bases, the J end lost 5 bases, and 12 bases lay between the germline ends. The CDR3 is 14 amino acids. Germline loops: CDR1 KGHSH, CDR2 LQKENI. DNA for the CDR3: TGTGCCAGCTCACGGGACGGAAGGGATCAGCCCCAGCATTTT. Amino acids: CASSRDGRDQPQHF.

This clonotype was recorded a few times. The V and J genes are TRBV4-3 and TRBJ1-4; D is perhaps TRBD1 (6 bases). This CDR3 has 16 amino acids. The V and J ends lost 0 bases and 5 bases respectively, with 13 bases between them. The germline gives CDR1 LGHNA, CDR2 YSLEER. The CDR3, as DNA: TGCGCCAGCAGCCAAGAGGGGGGGGCCCTAAATGAAAAACTGTTTTTT. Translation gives CASSQEGGALNEKLFF.

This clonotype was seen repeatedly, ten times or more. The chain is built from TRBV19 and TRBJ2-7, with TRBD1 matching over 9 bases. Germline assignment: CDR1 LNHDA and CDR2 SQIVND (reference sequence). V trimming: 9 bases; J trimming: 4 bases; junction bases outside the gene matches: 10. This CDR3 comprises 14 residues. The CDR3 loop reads CASRVRDREYEQYF. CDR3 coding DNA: TGTGCCAGCAGAGTCCGGGACAGGGAATACGAGCAGTACTTC.

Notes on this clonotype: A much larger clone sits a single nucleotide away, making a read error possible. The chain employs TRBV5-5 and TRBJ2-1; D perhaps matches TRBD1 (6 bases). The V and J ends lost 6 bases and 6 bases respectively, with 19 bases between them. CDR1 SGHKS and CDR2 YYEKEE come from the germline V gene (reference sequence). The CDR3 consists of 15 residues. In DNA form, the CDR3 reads TGTGCCAGCACCTCGGCAGGGGACGGCGGCAATGAGCAGTTCTTC. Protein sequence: CASTSAGDGGNEQFF.

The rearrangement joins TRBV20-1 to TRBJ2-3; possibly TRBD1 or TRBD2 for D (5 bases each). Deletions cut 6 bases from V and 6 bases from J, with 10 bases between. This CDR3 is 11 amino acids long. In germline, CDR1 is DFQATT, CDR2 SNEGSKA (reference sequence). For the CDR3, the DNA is TGCAGTGCGGTTTGGGGGGATACGCAGTATTTT. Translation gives CSAVWGDTQYF.

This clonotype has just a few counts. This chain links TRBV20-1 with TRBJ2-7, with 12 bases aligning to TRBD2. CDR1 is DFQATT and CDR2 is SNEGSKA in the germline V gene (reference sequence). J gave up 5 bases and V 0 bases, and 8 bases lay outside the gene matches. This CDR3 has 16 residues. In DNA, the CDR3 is TGCAGTGCTAGAGATTTAATGACTAGCGGGAGTCACGAGCAGTACTTC. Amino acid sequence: CSARDLMTSGSHEQYF.

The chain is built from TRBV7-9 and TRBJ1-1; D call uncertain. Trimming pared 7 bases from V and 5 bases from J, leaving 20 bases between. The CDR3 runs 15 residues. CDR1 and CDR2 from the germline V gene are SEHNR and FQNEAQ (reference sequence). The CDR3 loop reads CASTLLDLVGTEAFF. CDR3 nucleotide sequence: TGTGCCAGCACCTTGCTTGACCTGGTTGGGACTGAAGCTTTCTTT.

CDR3 in amino acids: CASSRGTGSNYGYTF. DNA for the CDR3: TGTGCCAGCAGCCGGGGGACAGGATCCAACTATGGCTACACCTTC. The V call is TRBV3-1, the J call TRBJ1-2; TRBD1 matches 8 bases. The junction had 6 bases not matched to a gene; V was cut back by 4 bases and J by 2 bases. Germline V CDR1 and CDR2: LGHDT, YNNKEL (reference sequence). This CDR3 has 15 amino acids.

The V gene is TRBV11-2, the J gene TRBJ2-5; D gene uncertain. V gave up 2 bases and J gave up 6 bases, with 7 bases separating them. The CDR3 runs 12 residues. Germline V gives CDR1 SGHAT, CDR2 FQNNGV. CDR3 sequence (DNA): TGTGCCAGCAGCTTATCGCGTCAGACCCAGTACTTC. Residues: CASSLSRQTQYF.

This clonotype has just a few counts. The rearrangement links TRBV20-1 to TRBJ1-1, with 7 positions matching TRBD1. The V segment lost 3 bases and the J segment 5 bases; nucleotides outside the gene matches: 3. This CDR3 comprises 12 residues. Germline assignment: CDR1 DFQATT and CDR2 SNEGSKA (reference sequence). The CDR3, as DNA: TGCAGTGCTAGTGGCAGGGGGACTGAAGCTTTCTTT. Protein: CSASGRGTEAFF.

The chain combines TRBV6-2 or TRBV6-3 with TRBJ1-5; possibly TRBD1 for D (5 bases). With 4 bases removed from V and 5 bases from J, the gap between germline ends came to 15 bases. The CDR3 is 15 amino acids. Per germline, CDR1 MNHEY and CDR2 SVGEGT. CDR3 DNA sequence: TGTGCCAGCAGTTCCGGACACTACACAGATCAGCCCCAGCATTTT. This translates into CASSSGHYTDQPQHF.

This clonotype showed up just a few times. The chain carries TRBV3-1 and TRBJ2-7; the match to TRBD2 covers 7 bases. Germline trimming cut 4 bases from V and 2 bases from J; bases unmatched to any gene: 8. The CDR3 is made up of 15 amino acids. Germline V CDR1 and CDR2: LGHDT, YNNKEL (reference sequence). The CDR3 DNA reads TGTGCCAGCAGCCCAGCAGCGGGATCGGCCTACGAGCAGTACTTC. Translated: CASSPAAGSAYEQYF.

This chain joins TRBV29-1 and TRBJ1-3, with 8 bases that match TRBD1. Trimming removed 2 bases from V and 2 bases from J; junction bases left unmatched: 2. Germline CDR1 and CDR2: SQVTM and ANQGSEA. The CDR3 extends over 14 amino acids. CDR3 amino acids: CSVEKQGAGNTIYF. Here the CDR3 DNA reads TGCAGCGTTGAAAAACAGGGGGCTGGAAACACCATATATTTT.